A selection of T cell receptor beta chains follows, all from one sample in a study of identifying expanded T cells in peripheral blood. Libraries were prepared by immunoSEQ multiplex PCR; TCRdb keeps only in-frame clonotypes and omits some of them. Counted here are roughly 120,000 clones, about 88% occurring once; the ten biggest clones make up just under 8.5%. Sequencing input: blood. These receptor sequences come from a person aged 18 to 75 in good health. Each CDR3 is given with its conserved first and last residue. The D gene is left open where the match is weak. Where a row states a size, it is once, few, many or the class of an expanded clone; other rows omit it.

NA NA TRBJ2-6 14 TRBV7-7 CASSVDSGANVLTF TGTGCCAGCAGCGTCGACTCTGGGGCCAACGTCCTGACTTTC
NA TRBD2 TRBJ2-7 15 TRBV29-1 CSVRTGLAESYEQYF TGCAGCGTTCGAACGGGACTAGCGGAGTCCTACGAGCAGTACTTC
NA NA TRBJ2-6 14 TRBV14 CASSRPEGANVLTF TGTGCCAGCAGCCGGCCGGAGGGGGCCAACGTCCTGACTTTC
once NA TRBJ2-4 11 TRBV20-1 CSARGGEIQYF TGCAGTGCTAGAGGTGGGGAGATTCAGTACTTC
NA TRBD2 TRBJ2-3 16 TRBV4-1 CASSPLAVKGLDTQYF TGCGCCAGCAGCCCTCTAGCGGTAAAGGGGTTAGATACGCAGTATTTT
NA NA TRBJ2-7 12 TRBV28 CASRKLLNEQYF TGTGCCAGTCGTAAACTGCTAAACGAGCAGTACTTC
NA NA TRBJ2-2 15 TRBV5-1 CASSLEGTGTGELFF TGCGCCAGCAGCTTGGAAGGAACGGGCACCGGGGAGCTGTTTTTT
NA NA TRBJ2-5 17 TRBV5-1 CASSSMGSGRVRETQYF TGCGCCAGCAGCTCCATGGGTAGCGGAAGGGTCCGGGAGACCCAGTACTTC
NA NA TRBJ2-2 15 TRBV11-3 CASSLVGVSAGELFF TGTGCCAGCAGCTTAGTGGGAGTCAGCGCCGGGGAGCTGTTTTTT
NA TRBD1 TRBJ1-3 16 TRBV4-2 CASSQATGGSGNTIYF TGTGCCAGCAGCCAAGCGACAGGGGGGTCTGGAAACACCATATATTTT
NA NA TRBJ2-7 13 TRBV1 CTSKERGEYEQYF TGCACCAGCAAGGAGCGGGGAGAGTACGAGCAGTACTTC
once TRBD2 TRBJ2-3 16 TRBV4-3 CASSQASLAESDTQYF TGCGCCAGCAGCCAAGCCAGTCTAGCGGAGTCAGATACGCAGTATTTT
NA NA TRBJ2-7 15 TRBV28 CASTEQGLGTYEQYF TGTGCCAGCACTGAACAGGGCTTGGGTACCTACGAGCAGTACTTC
NA TRBD2 TRBJ2-3 15 TRBV7-7 CASSRLAGAQDTQYF TGTGCCAGCAGTCGTCTAGCGGGAGCGCAGGATACGCAGTATTTT
once NA TRBJ1-2 14 TRBV6-1 CASEEGSLNYGYTF TGTGCCAGCGAGGAGGGATCTTTAAACTATGGCTACACCTTC
once TRBD2 TRBJ2-3 17 TRBV10-1 CASSVGIAGGPADTQYF TGCGCCAGCAGTGTGGGGATAGCGGGAGGGCCTGCAGATACGCAGTATTTT
NA NA TRBJ2-6 16 TRBV6-4 CASSGDGRSGANVLTF TGTGCCAGCAGTGGGGACGGTCGCTCTGGGGCCAACGTCCTGACTTTC
NA NA TRBJ2-1 15 TRBV5-1 CASSLEAVSYNEQFF TGCGCCAGCAGCTTGGAAGCAGTCTCCTACAATGAGCAGTTCTTC
NA NA TRBJ1-4 13 TRBV19 CASGPRPREKLFF TGTGCCAGTGGACCACGGCCCCGTGAAAAACTGTTTTTT
NA NA TRBJ1-5 14 TRBV28 CASSVFYSNQPQHF TGTGCCAGCAGCGTTTTCTATAGCAATCAGCCCCAGCATTTT
NA TRBD1 TRBJ1-1 15 TRBV18 CASSPTGGRVAEAFF TGTGCCAGCTCACCTACAGGGGGCCGGGTGGCTGAAGCTTTCTTT
NA TRBD1 TRBJ2-7 14 TRBV28 CASSLGTVGYEQYF TGTGCCAGCAGTTTAGGGACAGTAGGCTACGAGCAGTACTTC
once NA TRBJ2-5 14 TRBV5-1 CASSPTGSAETQYF TGCGCCAGCAGCCCCACAGGGTCGGCGGAGACCCAGTACTTC
NA NA TRBJ2-1 13 TRBV5-6 CASSLWQINEQFF TGTGCCAGCAGCTTGTGGCAGATCAATGAGCAGTTCTTC
NA NA TRBJ2-3 11 TRBV7-9 CASSLVGAASF TGTGCCAGCAGCTTAGTTGGTGCGGCATCTTTT
NA NA TRBJ2-7 14 TRBV11-3 CASSLGASSYEQYF TGTGCCAGCAGCTTGGGCGCAAGCTCCTACGAGCAGTACTTC
NA NA TRBJ1-4 15 TRBV11-2 CASSLNGLQNEKLFF TGTGCCAGCAGCTTAAACGGGCTACAGAATGAAAAACTGTTTTTT
NA NA TRBJ1-4 16 TRBV5-4 CASSLRVGGTNEKLFF TGTGCCAGCAGCTTGAGGGTAGGGGGGACTAATGAAAAACTGTTTTTT
NA NA TRBJ1-5 13 TRBV7-8 CASSPDRNQPQHF TGTGCCAGCAGCCCGGACAGAAATCAGCCCCAGCATTTT
once TRBD1 TRBJ1-5 14 TRBV2 CASSVDREGQPQHF TGTGCCAGCAGTGTCGACAGGGAGGGTCAGCCCCAGCATTTT
few NA TRBJ1-5 14 TRBV2 CASIRDQGLQPQHF TGTGCCAGCATTAGGGACCAGGGTCTTCAGCCCCAGCATTTT
NA TRBD2 TRBJ2-7 15 TRBV6-5 CASSPLAGGYYEQYF TGTGCCAGCAGTCCTCTAGCGGGGGGGTACTACGAGCAGTACTTC
NA NA TRBJ2-1 12 TRBV30 CAWSTVNNEQFF TGTGCCTGGAGTACCGTAAACAATGAGCAGTTCTTC
NA NA TRBJ1-5 18 TRBV13 CASSLAAGLGYSNQPQHF TGTGCCAGCAGCTTAGCGGCGGGGCTGGGATATAGCAATCAGCCCCAGCATTTT
once NA TRBJ2-1 14 TRBV5-1 CASSLTSRNNEQFF TGCGCCAGCAGCTTAACTAGCAGGAACAATGAGCAGTTCTTC
NA NA TRBJ2-5 13 TRBV14 CASSLSRWETQYF TGTGCCAGCAGCCTCAGCCGCTGGGAGACCCAGTACTTC
NA NA TRBJ2-5 14 TRBV7-9 CASSTQGGKETQYF TGTGCCAGCAGCACCCAGGGGGGTAAAGAGACCCAGTACTTC
few NA TRBJ1-3 15 TRBV5-1 CASSLGDIPGNTIYF TGCGCCAGCAGCCTAGGGGACATTCCCGGAAACACCATATATTTT
NA NA TRBJ1-1 11 TRBV6-5 CASKGDTEAFF TGTGCCAGCAAAGGGGATACTGAAGCTTTCTTT
NA TRBD1 TRBJ2-7 14 TRBV28 CASGGDRGAYEQYF TGTGCCAGCGGTGGGGACAGGGGAGCCTACGAGCAGTACTTC
few NA TRBJ2-2 15 TRBV7-9 CASSLGSGSPGELFF TGTGCCAGCAGCTTAGGTTCGGGTTCCCCCGGGGAGCTGTTTTTT
NA NA TRBJ1-4 15 TRBV5-6 CASSPWTLDNEKLFF TGTGCCAGCAGCCCATGGACACTAGATAATGAAAAACTGTTTTTT
NA TRBD1 TRBJ1-1 13 TRBV7-2 CASSSGTVAEAFF TGTGCCAGCAGCTCCGGGACAGTCGCTGAAGCTTTCTTT
NA TRBD1 TRBJ2-2 14 TRBV19 CASGGTGGVGELFF TGTGCCAGTGGGGGGACAGGGGGCGTCGGGGAGCTGTTTTTT
NA NA TRBJ2-7 15 TRBV18 CASSPRREPASKQYF TGTGCCAGCTCACCGCGTCGGGAGCCCGCGAGCAAGCAGTACTTC
NA NA TRBJ2-1 11 TRBV29-1 CSVSSYNEQFF TGCAGCGTTTCTTCCTACAATGAGCAGTTCTTC